The T cell receptor (beta chain) described here comes from a study of control samples from healthy donors and cancer patients. This clone was seen only once. Using immunoSEQ multiplex PCR, the repertoire was profiled, and TCRdb retains in-frame clones only, with some absent. This sample has roughly 100,000 clones, with around 89% found just once. V dropped 0 bases and J dropped 4; count of bases not matched to a gene: 8. Germline V CDR1 and CDR2: LGHDT, YNNKEL (reference sequence). This CDR3 contains 16 residues. The sequencing sample was made of PBMCs. The chain recombines TRBV3-1 (or the pseudogene TRBV3-2) with TRBJ1-1; 7 bases are a match to TRBD1. The TCR was taken from a man in his sixties with lung cancer. CDR3: CASSQDQVNRGTEAFF. Here the CDR3 DNA reads TGTGCCAGCAGCCAAGATCAGGTAAACAGGGGCACTGAAGCTTTCTTT.